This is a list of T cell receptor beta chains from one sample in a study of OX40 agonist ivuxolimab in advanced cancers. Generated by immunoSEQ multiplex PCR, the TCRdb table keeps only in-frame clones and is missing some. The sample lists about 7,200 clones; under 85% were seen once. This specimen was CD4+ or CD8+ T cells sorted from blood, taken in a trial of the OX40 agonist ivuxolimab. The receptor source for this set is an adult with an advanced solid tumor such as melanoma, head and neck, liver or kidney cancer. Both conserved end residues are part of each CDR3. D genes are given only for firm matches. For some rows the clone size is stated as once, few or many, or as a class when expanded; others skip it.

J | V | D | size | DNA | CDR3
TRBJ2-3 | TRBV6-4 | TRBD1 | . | TGTGCCAGCGGGGGGACAGGGTCAGCAGATACGCAGTATTTT | CASGGTGSADTQYF
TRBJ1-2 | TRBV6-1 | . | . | TGTGCCAGCACCTGGTTGGGGGCCCAGGATGGCTACACCTTC | CASTWLGAQDGYTF
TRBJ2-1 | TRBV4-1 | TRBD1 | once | TGCGCCAGCAGCCTCATTTCGGACAGGGCCTACAATGAGCAGTTCTTC | CASSLISDRAYNEQFF
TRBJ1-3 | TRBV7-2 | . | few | TGTGCCAGCAGCTTAGACCGGGAAGGGGCTGGAAACACCATATATTTT | CASSLDREGAGNTIYF
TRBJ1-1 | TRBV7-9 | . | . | TGTGCCAGCAGCCCCGGGACCTGGAGCACTGAAGCTTTCTTT | CASSPGTWSTEAFF
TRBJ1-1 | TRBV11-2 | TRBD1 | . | TGTGCCAGCAGCCCCTCGACAGGGTGGACTGAAGCTTTCTTT | CASSPSTGWTEAFF
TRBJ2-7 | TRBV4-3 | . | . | TGCGCCAGCAGCCAAGGGACCGGGGGGCACTACGAGCAGTACTTC | CASSQGTGGHYEQYF
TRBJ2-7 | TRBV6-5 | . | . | TGTGCCAGCAGTTTCGGTGGCGAGCAGTACTTC | CASSFGGEQYF
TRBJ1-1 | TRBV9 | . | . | TGTGCCAGCAGCATGGGGATGAACACTGAAGCTTTCTTT | CASSMGMNTEAFF
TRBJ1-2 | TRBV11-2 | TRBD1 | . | TGTGCCAGCAGCAGAGGAACAGGGGTCCGGTCTAACTATGGCTACACCTTC | CASSRGTGVRSNYGYTF
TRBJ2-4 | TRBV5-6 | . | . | TGTGCCAGCAGCTTGGAGCTTGGCGGGGCTGAAAACATTCAGTACTTC | CASSLELGGAENIQYF
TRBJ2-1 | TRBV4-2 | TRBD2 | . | TGTGCCAGCAGCCTCCTAGCGGGGGGCAGCTCCTACAATGAGCAGTTCTTC | CASSLLAGGSSYNEQFF
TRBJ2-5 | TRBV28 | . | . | TGTGCCAGCAGCGACCCATGGCAAGAGACCCAGTACTTC | CASSDPWQETQYF
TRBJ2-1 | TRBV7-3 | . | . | TGTGCCAGCAGCCCGCAGGGACACTACAATGAGCAGTTCTTC | CASSPQGHYNEQFF
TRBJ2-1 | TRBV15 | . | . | TGTGCCACCAGCAGAGTCCCGGAGCCGCATGAGCAGTTCTTC | CATSRVPEPHEQFF